This is a list of T cell receptor beta chains from one sample in a study of blood T cell repertoires in COVID-19. Libraries were prepared by immunoSEQ multiplex PCR; TCRdb keeps only in-frame clonotypes and omits some of them. This table holds a few hundred thousand clones, approximately 79% found once. Source material: PBMCs or T cells enriched from blood (not recorded which). These receptors were obtained from a man aged 25 to 40 with acute COVID-19. Both conserved end residues are part of each CDR3. D genes are given only for firm matches. For some rows the clone size is stated as once, few or many, or as a class when expanded; others skip it.

-,TRBD1,TRBJ1-1,TRBV5-4,TGTGCCAGCAGATTTGACAGGGGGGTCGCTGAAGCTTTCTTT,CASRFDRGVAEAFF
once,-,TRBJ1-4,TRBV20-1,TGCAGTGCTAGTGGGGGCGCGGAAAAACTGTTTTTT,CSASGGAEKLFF
-,TRBD1,TRBJ2-2,TRBV19,TGTGCCAGTAGTGTACAGGGGGCGAGGGAGCTGTTTTTT,CASSVQGARELFF
-,-,TRBJ1-1,TRBV11-3,TGTGCCAGCAGCTTTGGGGGAGGCAGCGAAGCTTTCTTT,CASSFGGGSEAFF
once,-,TRBJ1-2,TRBV6-5,TGTGCCAGCAGTCCGCTCTCCCTTGGGGACTCTGGCTACACCTTC,CASSPLSLGDSGYTF
-,-,TRBJ2-1,TRBV2,TGTGCCACTTCTCCCTATGTCCAGGGGAGAGAGGGGAATGAGCAGTTCTTC,CATSPYVQGREGNEQFF
-,-,TRBJ1-5,TRBV6-6,TGTGCCAGCAGTCCCGCTAGACCGAGCAATCAGCCCCAGCATTTT,CASSPARPSNQPQHF
-,-,TRBJ1-1,TRBV18,TGTGCCAGCTCACCACCAGAGATGAACACTGAAGCTTTCTTT,CASSPPEMNTEAFF
-,TRBD2,TRBJ2-1,TRBV29-1,TGCAGCGTTGTCTGGCGGGGGGGGGACAATGAGCAGTTCTTC,CSVVWRGGDNEQFF
-,TRBD2,TRBJ2-2,TRBV7-6,TGTGCCAGCAGCTTAGCGTTGCAGGGAGGGATCGGGGAGCTGTTTTTT,CASSLALQGGIGELFF
-,TRBD1,TRBJ1-1,TRBV18,TGTGCCAGCTCACAACACTCCGGGGACAGGGTCGCTGAAGCTTTCTTT,CASSQHSGDRVAEAFF
-,TRBD2,TRBJ2-5,TRBV10-3,TGTGCCACGGCAATCACTAGCGGGAGGGCGGAGGAGACCCAGTACTTC,CATAITSGRAEETQYF
-,TRBD2,TRBJ2-1,TRBV24-1,TGTGCCTCCAGTGATCTTAGGCGCGGGACGGGCGGACTAGCGGCACCTTCCTACAATGAGCAGTTCTTC,CASSDLRRGTGGLAAPSYNEQFF
-,TRBD1,TRBJ2-2,TRBV7-9,TGTGCCAGCAGCTTAAACAGGGGGCGCACAAAGGGGGAGCTGTTTTTT,CASSLNRGRTKGELFF